This T cell receptor beta chain was sequenced during a study of cytomegalovirus exposure and HLA in healthy donors. Study outcomes and limitations: Specific recognition of CMV antigens was confirmed in vitro for a few chains (all CMV-associated). TCR beta sequences reportedly predicted most subjects' HLA-A and HLA-B alleles accurately. Association of a missense DCLRE1C variant with TCR beta V- and J-gene trimming was reported in a later analysis.

About this clone: Its antigen is unidentified.

PCR was performed using 60 Vbeta and 13 Jbeta primers. In the authors' workflow: A follow-up analysis tallied around 80 million unique TCR beta chains, about 10 million shared. TCRdb's table, derived via immunoSEQ multiplex PCR, lists solely in-frame clones and lacks some. The V and J calls and the clone size are those of that table, but D and trimming were determined from the DNA. The profile shows some 60,000 clones, around 81% of them singletons. The germline CDR1 and CDR2 sequences are SGHRS and YFSETQ. This CDR3 region has 13 residues. The V segment lost 4 bases and the J segment 8 bases; nucleotides outside the gene matches: 6.

Material for sequencing was PBMCs. This TCR was recovered from a male donor in good health and CMV-seronegative. The rearrangement uses TRBV5-1 and TRBJ1-2; 9 nucleotides line up with TRBD1. The CDR3 DNA reads TGCGCCAGCAGCCTGGGACAGGGAGTGGGCTACACCTTC. Its protein is CASSLGQGVGYTF.